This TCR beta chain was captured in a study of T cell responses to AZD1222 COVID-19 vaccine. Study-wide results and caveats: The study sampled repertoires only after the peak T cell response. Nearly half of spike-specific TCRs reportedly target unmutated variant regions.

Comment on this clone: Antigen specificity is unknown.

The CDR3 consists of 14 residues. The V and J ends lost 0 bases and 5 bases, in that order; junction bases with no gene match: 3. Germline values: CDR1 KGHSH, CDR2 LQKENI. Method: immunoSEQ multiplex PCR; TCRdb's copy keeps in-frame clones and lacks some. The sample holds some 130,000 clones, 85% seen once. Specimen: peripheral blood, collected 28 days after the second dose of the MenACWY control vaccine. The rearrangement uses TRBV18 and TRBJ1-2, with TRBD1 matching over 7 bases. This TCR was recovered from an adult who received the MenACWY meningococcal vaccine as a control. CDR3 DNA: TGTGCCAGCTCACCACCGAACAGGGGTTATGGCTACACCTTC. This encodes CASSPPNRGYGYTF.